These 10 T cell receptor beta chains were sequenced from one sample in a study of identifying expanded T cells in peripheral blood. Assay used: immunoSEQ multiplex PCR; TCRdb lists only in-frame clones, some missing. The sample has 70,000 or so clones; 90% are singletons. The sequenced sample was blood. The receptors originated from a person between 18 and 69 years old in good health.

The chain carries TRBV28 and TRBJ2-7; maybe TRBD1 (6 bases). V lost 3 bases, J lost 2 bases, and 14 bases lay in between. The CDR3 is 15 residues long. Germline loops: CDR1 MDHEN, CDR2 SYDVKM. The DNA of the CDR3 is TGTGCCAGCAGTTTCCGCCAGGGGATACCCTACGAGCAGTACTTC. Its translation: CASSFRQGIPYEQYF.

V usage is TRBV5-5 and J usage is TRBJ2-3, with TRBD1 identical over 7 bases. Germline V gene sequence: CDR1 SGHKS, CDR2 YYEKEE (reference sequence). The trim removed 4 bases at V and 0 bases at J, leaving 5 bases unmatched. The CDR3 consists of 15 residues. CDR3 sequence reads: CASSPTGKSTDTQYF. The CDR3 DNA reads TGTGCCAGCAGCCCGACAGGGAAGAGCACAGATACGCAGTATTTT.

This chain uses TRBV9 with TRBJ2-6; D gene unclear. Trimming shortened V by 0 bases and J by 1 base, and 5 bases separated the two germline ends. The CDR3 covers 15 residues. CDR1 is SGDLS and CDR2 is YYNGEE in the germline V gene. For the CDR3, the DNA is TGTGCCAGCAGCGTAGCGTCGTCTGGGGCCAACGTCCTGACTTTC. Translating gives CASSVASSGANVLTF. Looking up the rest from reference TRBV9 and TRBJ2-6 gives the full variable domain: DSGVTQTPKHLITATGQRVTLRCSPRSGDLSVYWYQQSLDQGLQFLIQYYNGEERAKGNILERFSAQQFPDLHSELNLSSLELGDSALYFCASSVASSGANVLTFGAGSRLTVL.

This clone was detected only a few times. J is TRBJ2-1 and V is TRBV18; tentatively, D is TRBD1 or TRBD2 (5 bases each). V lost 5 bases to trimming and J lost 2 bases, with 16 bases between them. The length of the CDR3 is 16 residues. The V gene's germline CDR1 is KGHSH and CDR2 LQKENI. The chain's CDR3 is CASSATGDQTYNEQFF. CDR3 DNA sequence: TGTGCCAGCTCAGCGACCGGGGACCAGACCTACAATGAGCAGTTCTTC.

V and J are TRBV9 and TRBJ2-3; 7 nucleotides match TRBD1. The V segment lost 3 bases and the J segment 3 bases; nucleotides outside the gene matches: 10. The CDR3 loop spans 16 amino acids. Per the germline V gene, CDR1 is SGDLS and CDR2 is YYNGEE. CDR3 amino acids: CASSGYQGVGTDTQYF. DNA for the CDR3: TGTGCCAGCAGCGGTTACCAGGGGGTTGGGACAGATACGCAGTATTTT.

The rearrangement uses TRBV30 and TRBJ2-3, with D possibly TRBD1 on 6 matching bases. The ends were cut back, 2 bases at V and 3 bases at J, with 9 bases in the middle. Germline V CDR1 and CDR2: GTSNPN, SVGIG (reference sequence). CDR3 length: 13 amino acids. This chain's CDR3 is CAWSSQGTDTQYF. The CDR3 nucleotides read TGTGCCTGGAGTAGTCAGGGGACAGATACGCAGTATTTT.

The sample holds a few counts of this clone. The chain couples TRBV6-5 to TRBJ1-3; 9 bases match TRBD1. J was trimmed by 0 bases and V by 6 bases; bases with no gene match: 3. The CDR3 runs 15 residues. The germline CDR1 and CDR2 sequences are MNHEY and SVGAGI. CDR3 DNA: TGTGCCAGCAGCCGGGACAGGGCCTCTGGAAACACCATATATTTT. It translates to CASSRDRASGNTIYF.

The chain carries TRBV11-1 and TRBJ2-7; 8 bases fit TRBD1. Germline V CDR1 and CDR2: SGHAT, FQDESV (reference sequence). This CDR3 spans 14 amino acids. J gave up 1 base and V 4 bases, and 3 bases lay outside the gene matches. The CDR3, as DNA: TGTGCCAGCAGCTCCCGACAGGGGTCCTACGAGCAGTACTTC. This gives the protein CASSSRQGSYEQYF. The full variable domain, its missing parts supplied by reference TRBV11-1 and TRBJ2-7, is EAEVAQSPRYKITEKSQAVAFWCDPISGHATLYWYRQILGQGPELLVQFQDESVVDDSQLPKDRFSAERLKGVDSTLKIQPAELGDSAMYLCASSSRQGSYEQYFGPGTRLTVT.

The V gene is TRBV5-8, the J gene TRBJ2-1, with D perhaps TRBD1 (5 bases). V lost 0 bases, J lost 7 bases, and 5 bases lay in between. The germline V gene has CDR1 SGHTS and CDR2 YDEGEE. The CDR3 has 12 amino acids. CDR3 bases: TGTGCCAGCAGCTTGGGACAGAATGAGCAGTTCTTC. Translated: CASSLGQNEQFF.

The J gene is TRBJ2-7, the V gene TRBV9; 7 nucleotides match TRBD1. This CDR3 has 17 residues. V lost 2 bases and J lost 2; bases outside the gene matches: 13. Per germline, CDR1 SGDLS and CDR2 YYNGEE. The CDR3: CASSVPPRQGCTYEQYF. In DNA form, the CDR3 reads TGTGCCAGCAGCGTCCCGCCTCGACAGGGATGCACCTACGAGCAGTACTTC.